The 9 T cell receptor beta chains given below trace back to one sample, sequenced in a study of vaccination effects on CD4 cells after COVID-19. Using immunoSEQ multiplex PCR, the repertoire was profiled, and TCRdb retains in-frame clones only, with some absent. The sample has some 77,000 clones, approximately 72% seen once; the top ten hold approximately 4.3%. Pools of viral peptides were used by the ViraFEST assay to expand antigen-specific CD4+ T cells ahead of sequencing. At the end of less than 12 days of culture, CD4+ T cells were isolated. Nucleocapsid antibodies stayed negative before and after vaccination, showing no earlier SARS-CoV-2 infection. The antigens for these receptors are not known. Sequenced material: CD4+ T cells from PBMCs cultured with HCoV-OC43 spike peptides, taken before COVID-19 vaccination. Subset reported: HCoV-OC43 spike overlapping peptide pool stimulation. The receptors were sampled from a human donor who received a COVID-19 vaccine.

The chain employs TRBV4-1 and TRBJ2-4; D is unresolved. CDR1 is MGHRA, CDR2 YSYEKL, per germline. Trimming removed 4 bases at V and 1 base at J, with 8 bases between. This CDR3 is built from 14 residues. CDR3 protein: CASSPLSAKNIQYF. The CDR3 DNA reads TGCGCCAGCAGCCCCCTAAGTGCCAAAAACATTCAGTACTTC.

In its sample, this clone was seen once. The chain couples TRBV10-2 to TRBJ1-6, with D tentatively TRBD1 (5 bases). Trimming shortened V by 10 bases and J by 7 bases, and 14 bases separated the two germline ends. Germline CDR1 reads WSHSY; CDR2 reads SAAADI. The CDR3 is made up of 13 amino acids. CDR3 sequence (DNA): TGCGCCACCGTGTGGGGGGAAAATTCACCCCTCCACTTT. Its translation: CATVWGENSPLHF.

The J gene is TRBJ2-3, the V gene TRBV15; D might be TRBD1 or TRBD2, each matching 7 bases. The CDR3 length is 14 residues. V gave up 0 bases and J gave up 6 bases, with 10 bases separating them. CDR1 and CDR2 (germline): LNHNV, YYDKDF (reference sequence). The chain's CDR3 is CATSRDQGGDTQYF. Here the CDR3 DNA reads TGTGCCACCAGCAGAGATCAGGGGGGGGATACGCAGTATTTT.

This clone was counted a few times. J is TRBJ2-2 and V is TRBV7-9; a possible D gene is TRBD1 (7 bases). The germline gives CDR1 SEHNR, CDR2 FQNEAQ (reference sequence). Trimming left V 5 bases short and J 3 bases short, with 22 bases between. The CDR3 spans 18 residues. CDR3 nucleotides: TGTGCCAGCAGCCGAGACAGGGACCCCTGGAGGGACACCGGGGAGCTGTTTTTT. Translating gives CASSRDRDPWRDTGELFF. The whole variable domain, filled in from reference TRBV7-9 and TRBJ2-2, reads DTGVSQNPRHKITKRGQNVTFRCDPISEHNRLYWYRQTLGQGPEFLTYFQNEAQLEKSRLLSDRFSAERPKGSFSTLEIQRTEQGDSAMYLCASSRDRDPWRDTGELFFGEGSRLTVL.

This clone has a single count. The V and J genes are TRBV5-1 and TRBJ1-6, with no clear D. Trimming pared 0 bases from V and 5 bases from J, leaving 6 bases between. Germline-derived CDR1 and CDR2 are SGHRS and YFSETQ. CDR3 length: 14 amino acids. The CDR3 here is CASSLATNNSPLHF. In DNA, the CDR3 is TGCGCCAGCAGCTTGGCCACAAATAATTCACCCCTCCACTTT.

A note on this clone: Germline is not matched at one junction end, which may reflect a read error. V is TRBV5-4 and J is TRBJ1-2; D is perhaps TRBD1 (5 bases). CDR3 length: 11 amino acids. Germline V gene lookup returns CDR1 SGHNT and CDR2 YYREEE (reference sequence). This CDR3 reads CASSLLGTLVF. The DNA of the CDR3 is TGTGCCAGCAGCTTGCTTGGGACCCTGGTCTTC.

The chain carries TRBV5-8 and TRBJ2-5; D is unresolved. Germline V gives CDR1 SGHTS, CDR2 YDEGEE. This CDR3 has 13 amino acids. Trimming stripped 4 bases from V and 2 bases from J, with 9 bases between. CDR3: CASSRLKQETQYF. For the CDR3, the DNA is TGTGCCAGCAGCCGGCTCAAGCAAGAGACCCAGTACTTC.

V and J are TRBV19 and TRBJ1-5, with a possible D match to TRBD1 (5 bases). The CDR3 is 16 residues long. CDR1 LNHDA and CDR2 SQIVND come from the germline V gene (reference sequence). Trimming stripped 5 bases from V and 0 bases from J, with 14 bases between. The CDR3 protein is CASSPGQGYSNQPQHF. CDR3 DNA: TGTGCCAGTAGTCCCGGGCAGGGCTATAGCAATCAGCCCCAGCATTTT.

The rearrangement uses TRBV7-2 and TRBJ2-5, with TRBD1 matching 8 bases. The junction had 9 bases not matched to a gene; V was cut back by 4 bases and J by 5 bases. This CDR3 is 15 amino acids long. Germline CDR1 reads SGHTA; CDR2 reads FQGNSA. The CDR3 sequence is CASSSGQGLVETQYF. The CDR3 region has the DNA TGTGCCAGCAGCTCCGGACAGGGCCTTGTGGAGACCCAGTACTTC.